This T cell receptor beta chain stems from a study of T cell responses to AZD1222 COVID-19 vaccine. Study-wide results and caveats: Close to half of all spike-specific TCRs reportedly target regions of the variants that are unmutated.

The repertoire was sequenced with immunoSEQ multiplex PCR; TCRdb's copy has only in-frame clones and lacks some. The table includes around 110,000 clones, roughly 92% detected once. Note on this clone: What it binds is unknown.

This sample comprised peripheral blood, obtained 28 days after the second AZD1222 dose. The origin of this receptor is an adult who received the AZD1222 COVID-19 vaccine.

The CDR3 DNA sequence: TGTGCCTGGACGGGGTCGGGCACTGAAGCTTTCTTT. Translating gives CAWTGSGTEAFF. The chain employs TRBV30 and TRBJ1-1, with unresolved D. The V gene's germline CDR1 is GTSNPN and CDR2 SVGIG (reference sequence). Between the trimmed V and J ends, which lost 4 bases and 4 bases, there was a span of 10 bases. The CDR3 has 12 residues. Filled out from reference TRBV30 and TRBJ1-1, the complete variable domain reads SQTIHQWPATLVQPVGSPLSLECTVEGTSNPNLYWYRQAAGRGLQLLFYSVGIGQISSEVPQNLSASRPQDRQFILSSKKLLLSDSGFYLCAWTGSGTEAFFGQGTRLTVV.